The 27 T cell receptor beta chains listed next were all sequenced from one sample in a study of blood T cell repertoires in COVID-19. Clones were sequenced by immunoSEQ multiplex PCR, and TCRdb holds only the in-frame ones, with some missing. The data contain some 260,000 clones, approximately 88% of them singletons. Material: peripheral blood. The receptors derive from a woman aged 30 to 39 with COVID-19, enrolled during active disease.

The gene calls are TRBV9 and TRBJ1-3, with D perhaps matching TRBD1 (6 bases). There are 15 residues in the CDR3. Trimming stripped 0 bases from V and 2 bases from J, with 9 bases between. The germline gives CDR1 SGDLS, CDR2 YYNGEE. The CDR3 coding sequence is TGTGCCAGCAGCGTAGCAGGGGTCCCTGGAAACACCATATATTTT. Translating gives CASSVAGVPGNTIYF.

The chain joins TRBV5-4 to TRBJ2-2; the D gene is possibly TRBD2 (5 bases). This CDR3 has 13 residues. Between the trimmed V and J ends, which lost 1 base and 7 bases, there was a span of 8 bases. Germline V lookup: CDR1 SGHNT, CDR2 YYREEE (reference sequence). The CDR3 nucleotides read TGTGCCAGCAGCTTGACGGGATTCGGGGAGCTGTTTTTT. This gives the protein CASSLTGFGELFF.

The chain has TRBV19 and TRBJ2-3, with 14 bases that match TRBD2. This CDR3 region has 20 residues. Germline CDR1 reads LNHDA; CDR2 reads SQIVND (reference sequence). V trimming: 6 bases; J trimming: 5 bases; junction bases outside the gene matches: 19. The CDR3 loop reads CASSKRLGGLAGDPEDTQYF. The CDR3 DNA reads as TGTGCCAGTAGCAAACGTCTGGGGGGACTAGCGGGAGATCCGGAAGATACGCAGTATTTT.

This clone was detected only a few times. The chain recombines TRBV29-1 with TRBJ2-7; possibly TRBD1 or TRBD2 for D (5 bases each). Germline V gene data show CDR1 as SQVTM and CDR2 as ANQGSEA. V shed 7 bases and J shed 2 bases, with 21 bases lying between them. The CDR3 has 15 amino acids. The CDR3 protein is CSAGTGPAGPYEQYV. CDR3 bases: TGCAGCGCGGGGACCGGCCCCGCGGGTCCCTACGAGCAGTACGTC.

As DNA, the CDR3 is TGTGCCAGCAGCACAGGGCCCAACCCCTACGAGCAGTACGTC. Its protein is CASSTGPNPYEQYV. J is TRBJ2-7 and V is TRBV7-2, with D perhaps TRBD1 (6 bases). Germline V lookup: CDR1 SGHTA, CDR2 FQGNSA. CDR3 length: 14 amino acids. The germline V and J ends were trimmed by 5 bases and 2 bases, with 13 bases remaining between them.

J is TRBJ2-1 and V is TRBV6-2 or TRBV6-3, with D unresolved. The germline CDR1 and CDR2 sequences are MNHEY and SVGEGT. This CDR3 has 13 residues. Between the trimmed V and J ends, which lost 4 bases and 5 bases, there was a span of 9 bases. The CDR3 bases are TGTGCCAGCAGTTTCGACACACACAATGAGCAGTTCTTC. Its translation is CASSFDTHNEQFF.

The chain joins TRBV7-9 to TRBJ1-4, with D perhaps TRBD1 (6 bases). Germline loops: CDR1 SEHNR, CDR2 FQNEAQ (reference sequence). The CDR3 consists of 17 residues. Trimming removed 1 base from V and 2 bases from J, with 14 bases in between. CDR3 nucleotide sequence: TGTGCCAGCAGCTTAGGGACAGCAAGAGGGACTAATGAAAAACTGTTTTTT. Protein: CASSLGTARGTNEKLFF.

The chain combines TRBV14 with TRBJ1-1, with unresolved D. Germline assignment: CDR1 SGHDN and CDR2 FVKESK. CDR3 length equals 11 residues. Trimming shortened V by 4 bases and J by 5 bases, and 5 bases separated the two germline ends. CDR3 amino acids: CASSLGTEAFF. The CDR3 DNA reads TGTGCCAGCAGCCTCGGTACTGAAGCTTTCTTT.

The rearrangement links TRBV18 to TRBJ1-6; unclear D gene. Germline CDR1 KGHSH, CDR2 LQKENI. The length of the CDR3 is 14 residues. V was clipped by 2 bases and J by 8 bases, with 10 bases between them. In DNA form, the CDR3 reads TGTGCCAGCTCACCAAAGCCCCCGGATTCACCCCTCCACTTT. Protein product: CASSPKPPDSPLHF.

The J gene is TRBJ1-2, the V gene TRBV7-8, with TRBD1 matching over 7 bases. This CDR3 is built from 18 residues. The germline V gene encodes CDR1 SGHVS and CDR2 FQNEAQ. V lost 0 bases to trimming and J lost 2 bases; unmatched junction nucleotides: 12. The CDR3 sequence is CASSLAATGLYRNYGYTF. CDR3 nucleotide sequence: TGTGCCAGCAGCTTAGCGGCGACAGGGCTGTATCGGAACTATGGCTACACCTTC.

This chain's CDR3 is CASSLVLRGTQQFF. In DNA, the CDR3 is TGTGCCAGCAGCTTAGTCCTCCGGGGGACTCAGCAGTTCTTC. This rearrangement joins TRBV11-3 to TRBJ2-1; D might be TRBD2 (6 bases). With 1 base removed from V and 11 bases from J, the gap between germline ends came to 15 bases. Germline lookup yields CDR1 SGHNT and CDR2 YENEEA. The CDR3 extends over 14 amino acids.

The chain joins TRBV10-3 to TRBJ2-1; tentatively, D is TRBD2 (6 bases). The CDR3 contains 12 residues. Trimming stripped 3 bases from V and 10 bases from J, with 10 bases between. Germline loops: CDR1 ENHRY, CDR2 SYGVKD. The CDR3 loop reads CAISELAREQFF. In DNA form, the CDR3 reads TGTGCCATCAGTGAACTAGCAAGGGAGCAGTTCTTC.

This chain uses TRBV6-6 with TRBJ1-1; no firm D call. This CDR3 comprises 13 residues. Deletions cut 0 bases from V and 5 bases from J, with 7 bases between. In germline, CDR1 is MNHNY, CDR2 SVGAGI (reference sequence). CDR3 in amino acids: CASSYSQQTEAFF. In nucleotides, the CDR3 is TGTGCCAGCAGTTACTCGCAACAGACTGAAGCTTTCTTT.

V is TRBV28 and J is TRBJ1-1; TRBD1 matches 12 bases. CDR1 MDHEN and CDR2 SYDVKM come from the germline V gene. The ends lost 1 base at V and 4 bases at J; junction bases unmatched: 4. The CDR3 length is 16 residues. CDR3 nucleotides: TGTGCCAGCAGTTTATTGGGGGGACAGGGGGCCACTGAAGCTTTCTTT. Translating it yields CASSLLGGQGATEAFF.

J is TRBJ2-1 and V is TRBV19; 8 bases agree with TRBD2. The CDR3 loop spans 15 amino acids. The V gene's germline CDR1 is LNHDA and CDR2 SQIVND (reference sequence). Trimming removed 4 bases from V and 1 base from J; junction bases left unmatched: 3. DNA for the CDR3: TGTGCCAGTAGTAGGGCTAGCGGGTCCTACAATGAGCAGTTCTTC. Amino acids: CASSRASGSYNEQFF.

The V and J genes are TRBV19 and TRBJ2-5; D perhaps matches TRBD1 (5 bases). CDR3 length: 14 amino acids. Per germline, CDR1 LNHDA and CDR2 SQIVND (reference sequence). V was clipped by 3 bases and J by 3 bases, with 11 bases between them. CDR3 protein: CASSIRRAEETQYF. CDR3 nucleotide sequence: TGTGCCAGTAGTATTCGCAGGGCCGAAGAGACCCAGTACTTC.

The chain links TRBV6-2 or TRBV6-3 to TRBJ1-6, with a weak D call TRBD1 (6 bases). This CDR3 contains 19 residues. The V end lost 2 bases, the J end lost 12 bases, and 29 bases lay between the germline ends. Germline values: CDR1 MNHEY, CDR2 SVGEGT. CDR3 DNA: TGTGCCAGCAGTTACCCTCGACAGCGCCCCACAGGGAATTCAAGACCCCTCCACTTT. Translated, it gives CASSYPRQRPTGNSRPLHF.

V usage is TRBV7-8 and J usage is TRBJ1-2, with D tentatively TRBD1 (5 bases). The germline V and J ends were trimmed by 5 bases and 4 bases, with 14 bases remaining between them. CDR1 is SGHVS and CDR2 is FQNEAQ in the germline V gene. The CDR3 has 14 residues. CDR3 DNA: TGTGCCAGCAGCCTCAGGGTTTCGGGCTATGGCTACACCTTC. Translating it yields CASSLRVSGYGYTF. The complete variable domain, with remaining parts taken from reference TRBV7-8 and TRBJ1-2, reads GAGVSQSPRYKVAKRGQDVALRCDPISGHVSLFWYQQALGQGPEFLTYFQNEAQLDKSGLPSDRFFAERPEGSVSTLKIQRTQQEDSAVYLCASSLRVSGYGYTFGSGTRLTVV.

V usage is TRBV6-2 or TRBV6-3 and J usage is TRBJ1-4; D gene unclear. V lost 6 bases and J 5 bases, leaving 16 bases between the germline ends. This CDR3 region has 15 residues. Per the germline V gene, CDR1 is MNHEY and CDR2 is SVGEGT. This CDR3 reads CASSHSYTRNEKLFF. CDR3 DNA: TGTGCCAGCAGCCACTCTTATACGAGGAATGAAAAACTGTTTTTT.

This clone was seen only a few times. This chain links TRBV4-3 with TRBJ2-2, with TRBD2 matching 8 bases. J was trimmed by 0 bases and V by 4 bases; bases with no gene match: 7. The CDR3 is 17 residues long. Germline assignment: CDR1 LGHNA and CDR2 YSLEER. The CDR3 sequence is CASSRTPAGANTGELFF. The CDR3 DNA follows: TGCGCCAGCAGCCGGACCCCAGCGGGAGCGAACACCGGGGAGCTGTTTTTT.

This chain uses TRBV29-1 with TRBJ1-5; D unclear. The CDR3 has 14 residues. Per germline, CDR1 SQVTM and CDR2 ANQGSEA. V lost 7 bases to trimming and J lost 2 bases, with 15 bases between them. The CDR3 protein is CSAKAGSGNQPQHF. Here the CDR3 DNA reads TGCAGCGCCAAGGCAGGTAGTGGCAATCAGCCCCAGCATTTT.

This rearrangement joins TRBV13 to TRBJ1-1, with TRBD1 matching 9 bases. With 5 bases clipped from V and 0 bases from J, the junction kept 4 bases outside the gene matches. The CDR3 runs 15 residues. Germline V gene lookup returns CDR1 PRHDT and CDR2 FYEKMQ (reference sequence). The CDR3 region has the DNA TGTGCCAGCAGCCCGGGACAGGGAATGAACACTGAAGCTTTCTTT. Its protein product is CASSPGQGMNTEAFF.

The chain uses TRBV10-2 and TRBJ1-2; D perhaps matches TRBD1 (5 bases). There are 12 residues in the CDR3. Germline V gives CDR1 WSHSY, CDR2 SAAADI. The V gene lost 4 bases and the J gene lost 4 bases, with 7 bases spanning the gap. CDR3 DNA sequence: TGCGCCAGCAGTGTCGGGGGCTATGGCTACACCTTC. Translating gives CASSVGGYGYTF.

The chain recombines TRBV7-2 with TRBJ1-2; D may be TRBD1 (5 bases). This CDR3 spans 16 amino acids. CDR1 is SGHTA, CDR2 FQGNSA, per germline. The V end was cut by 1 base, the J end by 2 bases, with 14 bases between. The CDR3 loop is CASSLVGGSENYGYTF. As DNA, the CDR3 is TGTGCCAGCAGCTTAGTCGGGGGGAGCGAAAACTATGGCTACACCTTC.

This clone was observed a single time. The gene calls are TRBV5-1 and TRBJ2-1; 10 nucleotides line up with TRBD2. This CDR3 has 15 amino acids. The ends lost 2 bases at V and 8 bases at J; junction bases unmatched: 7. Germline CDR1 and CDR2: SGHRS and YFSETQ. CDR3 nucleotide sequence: TGCGCCAGCAGCTTCAGCGGGGGGGAGTATGATGAGCAGTTCTTC. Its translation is CASSFSGGEYDEQFF.

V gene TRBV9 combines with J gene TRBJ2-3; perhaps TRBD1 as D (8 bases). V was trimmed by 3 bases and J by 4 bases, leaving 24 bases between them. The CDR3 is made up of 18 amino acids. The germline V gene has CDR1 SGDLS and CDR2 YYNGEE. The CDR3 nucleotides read TGTGCCAGCAGCGCAACTCCAGGGGGCGGGAGACGTCCAGATACGCAGTATTTT. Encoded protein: CASSATPGGGRRPDTQYF.

The CDR3 DNA reads as TGTGCCAGCAGCCAAGGACTAGCGGGAGCACTAGATACGCAGTATTTT. Amino acids: CASSQGLAGALDTQYF. The chain employs TRBV14 and TRBJ2-3; 12 nucleotides align to TRBD2. The V gene's germline CDR1 is SGHDN and CDR2 FVKESK. CDR3 length: 16 amino acids. Germline trimming cut 1 base from V and 5 bases from J; bases unmatched to any gene: 4.